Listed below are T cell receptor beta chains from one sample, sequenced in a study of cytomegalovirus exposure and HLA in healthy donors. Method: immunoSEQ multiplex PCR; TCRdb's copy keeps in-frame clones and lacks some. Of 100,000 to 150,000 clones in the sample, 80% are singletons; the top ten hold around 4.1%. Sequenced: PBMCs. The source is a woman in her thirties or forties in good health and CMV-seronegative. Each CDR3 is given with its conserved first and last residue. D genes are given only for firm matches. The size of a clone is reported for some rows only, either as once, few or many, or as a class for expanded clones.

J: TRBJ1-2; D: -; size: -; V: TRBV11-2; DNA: TGTGCCAGCAGCTTAGAGGGACCGGGGGTGAATGGCTACACCTTC; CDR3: CASSLEGPGVNGYTF
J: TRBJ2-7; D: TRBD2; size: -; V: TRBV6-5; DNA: TGTGCCAGCAGTATTGTAGCGGGACCCGCTTACGAGCAGTACTTC; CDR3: CASSIVAGPAYEQYF
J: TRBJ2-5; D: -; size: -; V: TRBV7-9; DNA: TGTTCCAGCAGCCCACTCACCCAAGAGACCCAGTACTTC; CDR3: CSSSPLTQETQYF
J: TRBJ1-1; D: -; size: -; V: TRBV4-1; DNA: TGCGCCAGCAGCCAAGTGTTCAGTCCCCCTGAAGCTTTCTTT; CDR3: CASSQVFSPPEAFF
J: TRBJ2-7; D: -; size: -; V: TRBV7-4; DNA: TGTGCCAGCAGCTTAGCTTTACCGGGTCCCTACGAGCAGTACTTC; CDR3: CASSLALPGPYEQYF
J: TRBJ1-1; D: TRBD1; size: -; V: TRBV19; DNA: TGTGCCAGTGGACAGACAGGGGGAAACACTGAAGCTTTCTTT; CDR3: CASGQTGGNTEAFF
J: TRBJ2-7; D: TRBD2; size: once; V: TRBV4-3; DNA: TGCGCCAGCAGCCGGGAGCGGGGGTACTCCTACGAGCAGTACTTC; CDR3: CASSRERGYSYEQYF
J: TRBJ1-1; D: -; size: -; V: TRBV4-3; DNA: TGCGCCAGCAGCCAACACTACCTGACGCGGGGAGCAAACACTGAAGCTTTCTTT; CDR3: CASSQHYLTRGANTEAFF
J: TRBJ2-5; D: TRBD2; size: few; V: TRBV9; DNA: TGTGCCAGCAGCCCGGGGGGAGGGCCGCAAGAGACCCAGTACTTC; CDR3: CASSPGGGPQETQYF
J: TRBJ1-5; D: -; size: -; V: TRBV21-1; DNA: TGTGCCAGCAGCAAAGGCCCCGGGACAGGGGATAGCCCCCAGCATTTT; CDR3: CASSKGPGTGDSPQHF
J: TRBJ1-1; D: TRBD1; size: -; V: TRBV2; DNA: TGTGCCACCCCATCCCACGACAGGGGAGACAATGAAGCTTTCTTT; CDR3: CATPSHDRGDNEAFF
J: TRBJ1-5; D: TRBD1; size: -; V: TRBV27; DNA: TGTGCCAGCAGCCGGACAGGGGGCATGAGCAATCAGCCCCAGCATTTT; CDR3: CASSRTGGMSNQPQHF
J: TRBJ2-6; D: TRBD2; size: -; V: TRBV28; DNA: TGTGCCAGCAGTTCGGGACTAGCGGGGTCTGGGGCCAACGTCCTGACTTTC; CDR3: CASSSGLAGSGANVLTF
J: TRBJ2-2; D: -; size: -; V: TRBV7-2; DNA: TGTGCCAGCAGCTTACAGGGGGGCGGGAACGCCGGGGAGCTGTTTTTT; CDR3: CASSLQGGGNAGELFF
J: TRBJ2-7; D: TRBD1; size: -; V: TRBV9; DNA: TGTGCCAGCAGCGTAGGCGCCGGGACAGGGGAAGGAGAGCAGTACTTC; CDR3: CASSVGAGTGEGEQYF
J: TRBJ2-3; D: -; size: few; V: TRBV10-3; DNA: TGTGCCATCAGCCGCCTTGACCCGGTCGAGGACACAGATACGCAGTATTTT; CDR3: CAISRLDPVEDTDTQYF
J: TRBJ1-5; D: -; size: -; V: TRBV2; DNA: TGTGCCAGCAGTGAAGGACTGTTCAATCAGCCCCAGCATTTT; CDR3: CASSEGLFNQPQHF
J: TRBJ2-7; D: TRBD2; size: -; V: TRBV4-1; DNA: TGCGCCAGCAGCCAAGACGTGCAGGGACTAAGGTACGAGCAGTACTTC; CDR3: CASSQDVQGLRYEQYF
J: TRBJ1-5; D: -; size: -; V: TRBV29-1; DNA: TGCAGCGTACGAAATGGGGAGGATCAGCCCCAGCATTTT; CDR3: CSVRNGEDQPQHF
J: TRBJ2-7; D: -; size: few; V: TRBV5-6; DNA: TGTGCCAGCAGCTTGGTGCAGGGCGAGCAGTACTTC; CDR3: CASSLVQGEQYF
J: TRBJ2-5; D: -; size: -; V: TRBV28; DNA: TGTGCCAGCAGGCCGGGCGGGGAGACCCAGTACTTC; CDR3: CASRPGGETQYF
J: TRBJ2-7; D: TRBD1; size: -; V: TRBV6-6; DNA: TGTGCCAGCAGTTATACGGACAGGGGTTTTGGGGAGCAGTACTTC; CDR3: CASSYTDRGFGEQYF
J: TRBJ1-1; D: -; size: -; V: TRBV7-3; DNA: TGTGCCAGCAGCTTAAGTCGGGAGAACACTGAAGCTTTCTTT; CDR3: CASSLSRENTEAFF
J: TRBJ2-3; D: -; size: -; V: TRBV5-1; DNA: TGCGCCAGCAGCACGGTGGGGGAGGTCTCAGATACGCAGTATTTT; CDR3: CASSTVGEVSDTQYF
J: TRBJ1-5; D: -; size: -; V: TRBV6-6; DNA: TGTGCCAGCAGTTACTCCGGGGGGGGCAATCAGCCCCAGCATTTT; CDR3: CASSYSGGGNQPQHF
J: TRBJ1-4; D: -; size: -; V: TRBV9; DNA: TGTGCCAGCAGCGTAGATTCTGCAACTAATGAAAAACTGTTTTTT; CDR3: CASSVDSATNEKLFF
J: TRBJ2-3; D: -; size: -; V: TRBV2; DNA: TGTGCCAGCAGCCTCTTTAGCACAGATACGCAGTATTTT; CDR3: CASSLFSTDTQYF
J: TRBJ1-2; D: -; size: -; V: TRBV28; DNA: TGTGCCAGCAGTCGAGAGGGCACTGAGGGCTACACCTTC; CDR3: CASSREGTEGYTF
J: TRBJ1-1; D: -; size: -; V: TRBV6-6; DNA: TGTGCCAGCAGTTACGGACAGAACGTTCAATCGGATTTCTTT; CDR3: CASSYGQNVQSDFF
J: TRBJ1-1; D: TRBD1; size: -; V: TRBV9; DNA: TGTGCCAGCAGCGGCGGGACAGGGGGGCGGACTGAAGCTTTCTTT; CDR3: CASSGGTGGRTEAFF
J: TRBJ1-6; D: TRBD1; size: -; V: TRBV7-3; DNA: TGTGCCAGCAGCTTAACGGAGGGCAGGGGGAATTCACCCCTCCACTTT; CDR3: CASSLTEGRGNSPLHF
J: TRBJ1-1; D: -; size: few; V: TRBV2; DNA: TGTGCCCTTACCGCAAGGGGGAACACTGAAGCTTTCTTT; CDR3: CALTARGNTEAFF
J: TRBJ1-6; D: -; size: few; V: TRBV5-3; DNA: TGTGCCAGAAGCTTGCAGGATTCACCCCTCCACTTT; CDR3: CARSLQDSPLHF
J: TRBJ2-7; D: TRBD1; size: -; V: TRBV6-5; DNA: TGTGCCAGCAGAGGACAGGGCGACTCCTACGAGCAGTACTTC; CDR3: CASRGQGDSYEQYF
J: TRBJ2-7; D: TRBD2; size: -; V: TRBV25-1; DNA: TGTGCCAGCAGCCATAGCGGGAGGATCGACGAGCAGTACTTC; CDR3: CASSHSGRIDEQYF
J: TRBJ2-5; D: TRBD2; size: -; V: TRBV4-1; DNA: TGCGCCAGCAGCCCATTGGGGGGGGAGACCCAGTACTTC; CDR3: CASSPLGGETQYF
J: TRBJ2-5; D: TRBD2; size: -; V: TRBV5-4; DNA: TGTGCCAGCAGGCCGGGGGGGCAAGAGACCCAGTACTTC; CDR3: CASRPGGQETQYF
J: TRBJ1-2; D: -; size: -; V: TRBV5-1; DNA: TGCGCCAGCAGCTCGGGGGGGGATTCTGGCTACACCTTC; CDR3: CASSSGGDSGYTF
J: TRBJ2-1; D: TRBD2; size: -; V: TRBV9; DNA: TGTGCCAGCAGCGTAGATCCAGCGGGGACCAATGAGCAGTTCTTC; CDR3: CASSVDPAGTNEQFF
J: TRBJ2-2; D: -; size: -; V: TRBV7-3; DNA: TGTGCCAGCAGCTTAGTTGAGGGCAGACCCACCGGGGAGCTGTTTTTT; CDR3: CASSLVEGRPTGELFF
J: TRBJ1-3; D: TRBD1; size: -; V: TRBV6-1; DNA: TGTGCCAGCAGTGGACAGGGACACAGAAACACCATATATTTT; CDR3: CASSGQGHRNTIYF
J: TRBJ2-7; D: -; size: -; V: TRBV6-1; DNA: TGTGCCAGCAGTGACGAAGCTAGCTCCTACGAGCAGTACTTC; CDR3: CASSDEASSYEQYF
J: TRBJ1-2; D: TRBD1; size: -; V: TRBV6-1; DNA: TGTGCCAGCAGGGAAGAGGGACAGAACTATGGCTACACCTTC; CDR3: CASREEGQNYGYTF
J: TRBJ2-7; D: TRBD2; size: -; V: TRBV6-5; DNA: TGTGCCAGCTCGATGGGACTAGCGGCCTCCTACGAGCAGTACTTC; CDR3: CASSMGLAASYEQYF
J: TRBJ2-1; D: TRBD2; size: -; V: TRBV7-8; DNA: TGTGCCAGCAGCTTAGAGGGGCGGGAGTGGAATGAGCAGTTCTTC; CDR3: CASSLEGREWNEQFF
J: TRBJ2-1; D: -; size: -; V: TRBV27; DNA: TGTGCCAGCAGTTTAGGGGGGGGCCCCCTCTACAATGAGCAGTTCTTC; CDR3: CASSLGGGPLYNEQFF
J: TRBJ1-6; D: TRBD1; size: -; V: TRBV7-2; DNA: TGTGCCAGCAGCCCCTCGGGACAGGGGATTTCACCCCTCCACTTT; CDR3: CASSPSGQGISPLHF
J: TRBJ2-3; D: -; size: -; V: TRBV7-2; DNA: TGTGCCAGCAGCACAAGGAGGGCGCAGTATTTT; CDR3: CASSTRRAQYF
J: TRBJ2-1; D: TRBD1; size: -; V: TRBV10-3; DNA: TGTGCCATCAGCTTAGGGACAGGGGGTTACAATGAGCAGTTCTTC; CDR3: CAISLGTGGYNEQFF
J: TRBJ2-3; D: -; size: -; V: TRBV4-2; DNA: TGTGCCAGCAGCCAAGAGCCGGACTCTCGGACAGATACGCAGTATTTT; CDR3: CASSQEPDSRTDTQYF
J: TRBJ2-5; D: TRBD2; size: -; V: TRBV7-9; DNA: TGTGCCAGCAGCTTAGGTGTAACTAGCGACCAAGAGACCCAGTACTTC; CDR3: CASSLGVTSDQETQYF
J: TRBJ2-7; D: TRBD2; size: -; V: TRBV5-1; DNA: TGCGCCAGCAGCGCCGGGACTAGCGGCTACGAGCAGTACTTC; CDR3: CASSAGTSGYEQYF
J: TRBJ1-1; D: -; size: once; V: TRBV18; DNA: TGTGCCAGCTCAGGTAGTTCGGTGAACACTGAAGCTTTCTTT; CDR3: CASSGSSVNTEAFF
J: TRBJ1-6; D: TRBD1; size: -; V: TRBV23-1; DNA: TGCGCCAGCAGCTGGACAGGAGCCTCACCCCTCCACTTT; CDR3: CASSWTGASPLHF
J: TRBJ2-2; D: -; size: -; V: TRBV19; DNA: TGTGCCAGTAGTATGGCATTCGGGGAGCTGTTTTTT; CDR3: CASSMAFGELFF
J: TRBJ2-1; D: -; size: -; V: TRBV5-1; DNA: TGCGCCAGCAGCTTGGAGGCCAGCGGTGGGGATGAGCAGTTCTTC; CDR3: CASSLEASGGDEQFF
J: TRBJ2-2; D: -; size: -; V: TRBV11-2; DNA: TGTGCCAGCAGCCTACTGGGGGGTAGTAGCGGGAACACCGGGGAGCTGTTTTTT; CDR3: CASSLLGGSSGNTGELFF